This TCR beta chain is from a study of T cell responses to AZD1222 COVID-19 vaccine (dated by TCRdb to about 2021). Concerning the study at large: AZD1222 recipients with second doses at about 4 weeks or about 12 weeks were pooled, because spike-specific TCR depth and breadth did not differ between schedules. Trial participants were enrolled by age into subgroups of 18-55, 56-69 and 70-plus years, and around 150, 28 and 57 TCR-sequenced participants, respectively, were included in these subgroups. TCR sequencing was performed for 230 to 250 trial participants, of whom 200 to 220 were given two doses of AZD1222 and 26 were given two doses of MenACWY control vaccine. General conclusions and limits of the study: Epitopes outside the regions mutated in the B.1.351 and B.1.1.7 variants were reportedly recognized by nearly half of the unique spike-specific TCRs. Conclusions about previously exposed vaccinees were limited because only six AZD1222 recipients were SARS-CoV-2 seropositive at baseline. In the small 56-69-year group, the increase in depth fell short of significance, most likely because of low power. Most participants were white British and females outnumbered males, and the authors suggested that clonal diversity may have been underestimated. Vaccine-associated CD4 TCRs spanned the whole spike protein, with dominant responses in regions 160-218 and 743-854. Because no day 14 peak-response samples were available, repertoires were characterized only after the peak T cell response. Spike-specific TCR breadth and depth rose significantly after two AZD1222 doses compared with day 0 and with MenACWY recipients.

The CDR3 regions of human TCRbeta chains were subjected to immunosequencing. The paper's data handling went like this. Repertoire TCRs were checked for matches against a reference library of SARS-CoV-2-specific TCRs that had been generated using the MIRA antigen-specificity platform. Breadth meant the fraction of unique TCRs that were SARS-CoV-2-associated, whereas depth meant the fraction of total T cells that were SARS-CoV-2-associated. Using the MIRA data, each spike-specific TCR was mapped to the spike region that the TCR reacts to and placed in a CD4 or CD8 class. Log10-transformed breadth and depth values were compared by one-way ANOVA with Sidak's multiple comparisons tests. This immuneACCESS table, as held by TCRdb, lists in-frame sequences with V and J called but not all clones. Of the missing ones, under half trace to an unresolved V gene in checked studies; the others have no known cause. V and J calls and clone size come straight from that table; D and trimming were deduced from the DNA. The table for this sample lists roughly 140,000 clones; 85% to 95% of them were counted only once. Of the sample, roughly 1.3% falls within the top ten clones.

Interpreted using the paper, the time point label stands for: baseline before first vaccination. Samples from vaccinated people were obtained from the UK trials COV001 and COV002, which included a single-blind randomized controlled phase 2/3 trial of AZD1222 (ChAdOx1 nCoV-19) in healthy adults. For TCRbeta chain sequencing, PBMC samples from trial participants were taken at day 0 and at day 28 after the second dose. Worth noting for this clone: The antigen it binds to is not known. Qualities for individual bases were not recorded, and no much larger clone is one base off.

From the cysteine through the phenylalanine, the CDR3 covers 15 amino acids. Only CDR3 DNA remains: 45 bases, in frame from the first base. V drops 3 bases and J drops 3 bases, leaving 13 bases in between. The CDR1 and CDR2 encoded by the germline V gene (reference sequence) are LNHDA and SQIVND. Sequences were derived from peripheral blood, sampled on day 0 of AZD1222 vaccination. This clonotype was sampled from an adult in good health. The chain employs TRBV19 and TRBJ2-3; a tentative D match to TRBD2 spans 7 bases. The CDR3: CASSILGGRTDTQYF. The DNA is TGTGCCAGTAGTATCCTCGGGGGGCGTACAGATACGCAGTATTTT.